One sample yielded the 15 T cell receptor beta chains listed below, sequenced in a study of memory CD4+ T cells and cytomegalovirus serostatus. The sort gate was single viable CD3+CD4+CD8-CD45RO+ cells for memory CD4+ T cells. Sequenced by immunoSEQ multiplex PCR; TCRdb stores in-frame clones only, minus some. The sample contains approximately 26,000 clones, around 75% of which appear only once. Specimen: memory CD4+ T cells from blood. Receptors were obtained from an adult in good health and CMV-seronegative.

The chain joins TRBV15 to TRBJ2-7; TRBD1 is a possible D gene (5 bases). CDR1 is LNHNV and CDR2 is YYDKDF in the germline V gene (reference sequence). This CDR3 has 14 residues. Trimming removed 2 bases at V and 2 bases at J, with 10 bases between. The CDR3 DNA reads TGTGCCACCAGCAGATCTTTAGGGGCCTACGAGCAGTACTTC. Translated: CATSRSLGAYEQYF.

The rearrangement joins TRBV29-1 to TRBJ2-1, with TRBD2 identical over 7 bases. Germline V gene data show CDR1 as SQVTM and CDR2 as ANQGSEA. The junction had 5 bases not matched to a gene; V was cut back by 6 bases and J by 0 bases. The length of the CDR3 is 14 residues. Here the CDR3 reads CSVAERGSYNEQFF. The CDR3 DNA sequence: TGCAGCGTGGCTGAGCGGGGCTCCTACAATGAGCAGTTCTTC.

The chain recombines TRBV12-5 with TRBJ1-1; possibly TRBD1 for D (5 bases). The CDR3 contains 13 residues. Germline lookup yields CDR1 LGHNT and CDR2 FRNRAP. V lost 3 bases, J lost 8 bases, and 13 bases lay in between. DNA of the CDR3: TGTGCTAGTGGTTTAGTTAGGGGAATAGAAGCTTTCTTT. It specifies CASGLVRGIEAFF.

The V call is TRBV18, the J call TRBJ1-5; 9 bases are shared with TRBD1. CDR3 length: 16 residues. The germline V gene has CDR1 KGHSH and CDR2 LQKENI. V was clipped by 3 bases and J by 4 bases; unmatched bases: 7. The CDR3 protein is CASSPTGTGRNQPQHF. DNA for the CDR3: TGTGCCAGCTCACCTACTGGGACAGGGAGAAATCAGCCCCAGCATTTT.

The CDR3 is CASSFQWGPNEKLFF. Written as DNA, the CDR3 is TGTGCCAGCAGCTTTCAGTGGGGCCCTAATGAAAAACTGTTTTTT. The V gene is TRBV7-2, the J gene TRBJ1-4; TRBD1 might be the D (5 bases). Trimming took 3 bases from V and 3 from J, leaving 11 bases between them. This CDR3 region has 15 residues. Germline lookup yields CDR1 SGHTA and CDR2 FQGNSA.

CDR3: CASSFERGVETQYF. As DNA, the CDR3 is TGTGCCAGCAGCTTCGAGAGGGGTGTTGAGACCCAGTACTTC. The J gene is TRBJ2-5, the V gene TRBV7-2; the D call may be TRBD1 or TRBD2 (5 bases each). The ends were cut back, 3 bases at V and 5 bases at J, with 13 bases in the middle. The CDR3 is made up of 14 amino acids. CDR1 and CDR2 (germline): SGHTA, FQGNSA.

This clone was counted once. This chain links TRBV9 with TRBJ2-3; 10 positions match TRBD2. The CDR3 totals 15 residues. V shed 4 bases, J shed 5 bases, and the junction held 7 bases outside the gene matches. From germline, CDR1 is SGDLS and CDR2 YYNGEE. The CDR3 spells CASSLSSGGLDTQYF. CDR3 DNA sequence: TGTGCCAGCAGCCTCTCTAGCGGGGGACTAGATACGCAGTATTTT.

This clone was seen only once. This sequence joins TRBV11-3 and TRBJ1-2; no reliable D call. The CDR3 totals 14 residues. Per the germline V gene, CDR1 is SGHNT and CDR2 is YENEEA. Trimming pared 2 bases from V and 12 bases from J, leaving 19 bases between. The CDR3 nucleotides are TGTGCCAGCAGCTTAAATAGAGAGGGATTCGGGAACACCTTC. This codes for CASSLNREGFGNTF.

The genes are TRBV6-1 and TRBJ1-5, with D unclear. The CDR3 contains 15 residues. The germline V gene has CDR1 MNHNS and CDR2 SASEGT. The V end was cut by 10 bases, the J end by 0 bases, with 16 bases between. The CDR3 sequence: CATLFDGYSNQPQHF. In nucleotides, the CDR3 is TGTGCCACCCTTTTCGACGGATATAGCAATCAGCCCCAGCATTTT.

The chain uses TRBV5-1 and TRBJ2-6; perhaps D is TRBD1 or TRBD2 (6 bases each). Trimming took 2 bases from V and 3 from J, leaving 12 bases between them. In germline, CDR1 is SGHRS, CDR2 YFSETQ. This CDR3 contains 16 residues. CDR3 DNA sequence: TGCGCCAGCAGCTTCTCGGGGGCTGGTGGGGCCAACGTCCTGACTTTC. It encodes CASSFSGAGGANVLTF.

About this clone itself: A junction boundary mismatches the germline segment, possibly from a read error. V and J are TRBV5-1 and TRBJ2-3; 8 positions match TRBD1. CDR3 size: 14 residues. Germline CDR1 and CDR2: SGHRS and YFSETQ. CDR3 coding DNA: TGCGCCAGTAGCTTGGGACAGGCGGCAGATACGCAGTATTTT. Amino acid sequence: CASSLGQAADTQYF.

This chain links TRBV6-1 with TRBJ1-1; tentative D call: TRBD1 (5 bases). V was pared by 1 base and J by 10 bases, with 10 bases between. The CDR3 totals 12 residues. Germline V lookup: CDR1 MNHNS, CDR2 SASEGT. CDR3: CASSEVGGTAFF. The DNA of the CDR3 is TGTGCCAGCAGTGAAGTGGGGGGTACAGCTTTCTTT.

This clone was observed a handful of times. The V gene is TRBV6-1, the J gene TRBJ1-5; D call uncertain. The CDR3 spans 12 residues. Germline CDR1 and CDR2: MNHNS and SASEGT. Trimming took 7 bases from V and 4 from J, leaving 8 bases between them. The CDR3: CASKVPNQPQHF. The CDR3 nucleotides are TGTGCCAGCAAGGTACCGAATCAGCCCCAGCATTTT.

CDR3: CASSPQGPTNEKLFF. The CDR3 DNA is TGTGCCAGCAGTCCTCAGGGTCCCACTAATGAAAAACTGTTTTTT. J is TRBJ1-4 and V is TRBV28; D possibly corresponds to TRBD1 (5 bases). The V end lost 5 bases, the J end lost 2 bases, and 12 bases lay between the germline ends. The germline V gene encodes CDR1 MDHEN and CDR2 SYDVKM. The CDR3 runs to 15 residues.

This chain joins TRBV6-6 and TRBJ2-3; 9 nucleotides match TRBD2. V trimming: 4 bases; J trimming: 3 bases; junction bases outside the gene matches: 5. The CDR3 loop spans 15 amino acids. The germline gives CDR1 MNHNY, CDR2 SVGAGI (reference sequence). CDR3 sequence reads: CASSWRGGRTDTQYF. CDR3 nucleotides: TGTGCCAGCAGTTGGCGGGGGGGCAGAACAGATACGCAGTATTTT.